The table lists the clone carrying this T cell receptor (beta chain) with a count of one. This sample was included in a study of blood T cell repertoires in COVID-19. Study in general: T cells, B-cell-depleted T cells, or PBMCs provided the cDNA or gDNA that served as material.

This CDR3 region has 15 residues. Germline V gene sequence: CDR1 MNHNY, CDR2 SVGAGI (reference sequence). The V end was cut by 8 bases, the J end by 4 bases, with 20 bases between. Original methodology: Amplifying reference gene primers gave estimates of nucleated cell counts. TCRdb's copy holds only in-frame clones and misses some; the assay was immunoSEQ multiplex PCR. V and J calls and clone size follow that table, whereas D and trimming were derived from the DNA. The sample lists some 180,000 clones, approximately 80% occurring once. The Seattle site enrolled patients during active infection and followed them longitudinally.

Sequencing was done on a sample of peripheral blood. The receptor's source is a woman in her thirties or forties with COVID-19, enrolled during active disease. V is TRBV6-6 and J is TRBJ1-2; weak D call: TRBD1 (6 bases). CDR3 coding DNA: TGTGCCAGCCGCGACAGGACCCTCATTTCCTATGGCTACACCTTC. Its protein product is CASRDRTLISYGYTF.